This record concerns one TCR beta chain sequence. This sample is drawn from a study of blood T cell repertoires in COVID-19. The wider study: Acute and convalescent COVID-19 samples came from the United States, Italy and Spain. PBMCs, B-cell-depleted T cells, or T cells provided the cDNA or gDNA that made up the material.

The germline V and J ends were trimmed by 4 bases and 3 bases, with 4 bases remaining between them. CDR3 size: 12 residues. Looked up from germline, CDR1 is SNHLY and CDR2 is FYNNEI. In the study's own analysis: Amplified reference gene primers provided the basis for estimating nucleated cell counts. Clones were sequenced by immunoSEQ multiplex PCR, and TCRdb holds only the in-frame ones, with some missing. The V and J calls and clone size come from that table; D and trimming were worked out from the DNA. The sample yields around 360,000 clones, around 87% seen once. Patients from Seattle were sampled longitudinally, starting during active infection.

The TCR was taken from a woman aged 25-40 years with COVID-19, enrolled during active disease. The source material was peripheral blood. This chain connects TRBV2 to TRBJ1-3; D gene uncertain. CDR3 residues: CASSASGNTIYF. The CDR3 bases are TGTGCCAGCAGTGCCAGTGGAAACACCATATATTTT.